The 27 T cell receptor beta chains listed next were all sequenced from one sample in a study of blood T cell repertoires in COVID-19. Clones were read by immunoSEQ multiplex PCR, and TCRdb kept only the in-frame ones, dropping some. The table has around 170,000 clones, about 77% seen once. Sequencing used peripheral blood. Source of these receptors: a woman of 80 years or more with acute or convalescent COVID-19.

The chain links TRBV5-1 to TRBJ1-2; 7 nucleotides agree with TRBD1. The CDR3 is made up of 14 amino acids. Germline lookup yields CDR1 SGHRS and CDR2 YFSETQ. Losses at the gene ends were 4 bases for V and 2 bases for J; bases not matched to a gene: 5. The CDR3 loop reads CASSPQGQNYGYTF. The CDR3 DNA reads TGCGCCAGCAGCCCGCAGGGACAGAACTATGGCTACACCTTC.

This chain joins TRBV18 and TRBJ1-2, with 8 bases lining up with TRBD1. The V and J ends lost 2 bases and 8 bases, in that order; junction bases with no gene match: 7. Germline assignment: CDR1 KGHSH and CDR2 LQKENI. The CDR3 is made up of 14 amino acids. CDR3 loop: CASSPENRGTGYTF. In DNA form, the CDR3 reads TGTGCCAGCTCACCAGAAAACAGGGGGACCGGCTACACCTTC. Together with reference TRBV18 and TRBJ1-2, the CDR3 gives the full variable domain: NAGVMQNPRHLVRRRGQEARLRCSPMKGHSHVYWYRQLPEEGLKFMVYLQKENIIDESGMPKERFSAEFPKEGPSILRIQQVVRGDSAAYFCASSPENRGTGYTFGSGTRLTVV.

The V call is TRBV5-1, the J call TRBJ1-2; no firm D call. The ends were cut back, 0 bases at V and 4 bases at J, with 10 bases in the middle. In germline, CDR1 is SGHRS, CDR2 YFSETQ. This CDR3 has 14 amino acids. Here the CDR3 reads CASSLDPGSYGYTF. DNA of the CDR3: TGCGCCAGCAGCTTGGATCCGGGGTCCTATGGCTACACCTTC.

This clone is a singleton in its sample. The chain carries TRBV9 and TRBJ1-6; D unclear. CDR3 size: 13 residues. Germline assignment: CDR1 SGDLS and CDR2 YYNGEE. The V end was cut by 0 bases, the J end by 8 bases, with 6 bases between. The CDR3 region is CASSVGADSPLHF. The CDR3, as DNA: TGTGCCAGCAGCGTAGGGGCCGATTCACCCCTCCACTTT. The full variable domain, its missing parts supplied by reference TRBV9 and TRBJ1-6, is DSGVTQTPKHLITATGQRVTLRCSPRSGDLSVYWYQQSLDQGLQFLIQYYNGEERAKGNILERFSAQQFPDLHSELNLSSLELGDSALYFCASSVGADSPLHFGNGTRLTVT.

This chain joins TRBV10-3 and TRBJ1-2, with 8 positions matching TRBD1. V gave up 6 bases and J gave up 4 bases; unmatched junction bases: 4. The CDR3 is made up of 13 amino acids. The germline V gene has CDR1 ENHRY and CDR2 SYGVKD. The CDR3 spells CAIRGQVGYGYTF. DNA of the CDR3: TGTGCCATCAGGGGACAGGTTGGCTATGGCTACACCTTC.

The gene calls are TRBV27 and TRBJ1-6; maybe TRBD1 (5 bases). The CDR3 totals 13 residues. Germline CDR1 MNHEY, CDR2 SMNVEV (reference sequence). Trimming stripped 3 bases from V and 10 bases from J, with 10 bases between. CDR3: CASSFREGSPLHF. CDR3 sequence (DNA): TGTGCCAGCAGTTTCAGGGAGGGATCACCCCTCCACTTT.

The V gene is TRBV7-9, the J gene TRBJ2-1; 8 nucleotides line up with TRBD1. The CDR3 sequence is 15 residues long. Germline V gives CDR1 SEHNR, CDR2 FQNEAQ (reference sequence). V lost 1 base and J lost 7; bases outside the gene matches: 6. Written as DNA, the CDR3 is TGTGCCAGCAGCTTAGGGACAGGGTCTTGGAATGAGCAGTTCTTC. Amino acid sequence: CASSLGTGSWNEQFF.

In regard to this clone: A junction end diverges from the germline sequence, so it may reflect a read error. The gene calls are TRBV7-7 and TRBJ2-5; 11 bases match TRBD1. The CDR3 has 16 residues. Germline CDR1 SSHAT, CDR2 FNYEAQ (reference sequence). Here the CDR3 DNA reads TGTGCTAGCAGCATTACCGGGACAGGGGGGCTAGAGACCCAGTACTTC. Amino acids: CASSITGTGGLETQYF.

The rearrangement joins TRBV3-1 (or the pseudogene TRBV3-2) to TRBJ1-3; a weak D match, TRBD1 (6 bases). Deletions cut 5 bases from V and 1 base from J, with 9 bases between. The CDR3 is 14 amino acids. Germline CDR1 reads LGHDT; CDR2 reads YNNKEL (reference sequence). The CDR3 spells CASSLTGSGNTIYF. The CDR3 DNA reads TGTGCCAGCAGCTTAACAGGGTCTGGAAACACCATATATTTT.

The rearrangement links TRBV4-1 to TRBJ1-4; D remains unclear. Germline V gives CDR1 MGHRA, CDR2 YSYEKL. This CDR3 spans 13 amino acids. V gave up 3 bases and J gave up 7 bases, with 9 bases separating them. Here the CDR3 DNA reads TGCGCCAGCAGCCAGCCGGGTACTGAAAAACTGTTTTTT. Its translation: CASSQPGTEKLFF.

This rearrangement joins TRBV5-8 to TRBJ2-5; 10 bases agree with TRBD2. Germline V lookup: CDR1 SGHTS, CDR2 YDEGEE. Trimming cost V 3 bases and J 7 bases; bases outside gene matches: 9. This CDR3 comprises 15 residues. The CDR3: CASSWGASGSRTQYF. CDR3 coding DNA: TGTGCCAGCAGCTGGGGGGCTAGCGGGAGCCGGACCCAGTACTTC.

The V call is TRBV18, the J call TRBJ1-5, with 12 positions matching TRBD1. J gave up 6 bases and V 3 bases, and 3 bases lay outside the gene matches. From germline, CDR1 is KGHSH and CDR2 LQKENI. This CDR3 is built from 15 residues. The CDR3 spells CASSPGQGAGQPQHF. Written as DNA, the CDR3 is TGTGCCAGCTCACCGGGACAGGGGGCGGGTCAGCCCCAGCATTTT.

In this sample, this clone turned up a few times. The gene calls are TRBV3-1 (or the pseudogene TRBV3-2) and TRBJ2-3; D ambiguous. V was shortened by 1 base and J by 5 bases, with 7 bases between the two germline ends. The V gene's germline CDR1 is LGHDT and CDR2 YNNKEL (reference sequence). The CDR3 has 13 amino acids. The CDR3 DNA follows: TGTGCCAGCAGCCAAGGCGAACTAGATACGCAGTATTTT. Translated: CASSQGELDTQYF.

This clone was counted once. This rearrangement joins TRBV6-1 to TRBJ2-7, with 7 nucleotides matching TRBD2. The CDR3 has 15 residues. The V segment lost 3 bases and the J segment 2 bases; nucleotides outside the gene matches: 7. Looked up from germline, CDR1 is MNHNS and CDR2 is SASEGT. Here the CDR3 DNA reads TGTGCCAGCAGTGATGGGGGGACTACCGCCTACGAGCAGTACTTC. Residues: CASSDGGTTAYEQYF.

This chain links TRBV7-9 with TRBJ2-3, with 13 bases aligning to TRBD2. CDR1 SEHNR and CDR2 FQNEAQ come from the germline V gene (reference sequence). The CDR3 sequence is 17 residues long. V lost 5 bases, J lost 3 bases, and 8 bases stayed unmatched. In DNA form, the CDR3 reads TGTGCCAGCAGCACCTGGCGGACTAGCGGGAGAACAGATACGCAGTATTTT. Translating gives CASSTWRTSGRTDTQYF.

The chain has TRBV28 and TRBJ1-5; D gene unclear. The V gene's germline CDR1 is MDHEN and CDR2 SYDVKM. The ends were cut back, 6 bases at V and 0 bases at J, with 15 bases in the middle. This CDR3 comprises 16 residues. The CDR3 is CASSPRDFYSNQPQHF. In DNA, the CDR3 is TGTGCCAGCAGCCCCCGGGATTTTTATAGCAATCAGCCCCAGCATTTT. Full variable domain (remainder filled in from reference TRBV28 and TRBJ1-5): DVKVTQSSRYLVKRTGEKVFLECVQDMDHENMFWYRQDPGLGLRLIYFSYDVKMKEKGDIPEGYSVSREKKERFSLILESASTNQTSMYLCASSPRDFYSNQPQHFGDGTRLSIL.

V usage is TRBV27 and J usage is TRBJ2-7; 8 bases agree with TRBD2. Trimming cost V 5 bases and J 2 bases; bases outside gene matches: 8. This CDR3 is built from 15 residues. Per the germline V gene, CDR1 is MNHEY and CDR2 is SMNVEV (reference sequence). The CDR3 nucleotides read TGTGCCAGCAGTCCGGGAGGGCTAGCGGCCTACGAGCAGTACTTC. This codes for CASSPGGLAAYEQYF.

The chain combines TRBV20-1 with TRBJ2-6; tentative D call: TRBD1 (5 bases). The CDR3 covers 16 residues. Germline values: CDR1 DFQATT, CDR2 SNEGSKA (reference sequence). Trimming removed 3 bases from V and 1 base from J, with 13 bases in between. The CDR3 loop reads CSASGAGLSGANVLTF. As DNA, the CDR3 is TGCAGTGCTAGTGGGGCAGGGCTTTCTGGGGCCAACGTCCTGACTTTC.

This clone showed up many times. This rearrangement joins TRBV3-1 (or the pseudogene TRBV3-2) to TRBJ1-2; tentative D call: TRBD1 (5 bases). Looked up from germline, CDR1 is LGHDT and CDR2 is YNNKEL (reference sequence). There are 15 residues in the CDR3. Trimming shortened V by 5 bases and J by 8 bases, and 21 bases separated the two germline ends. The CDR3 region has the DNA TGTGCCAGCAGCGACGGGACTCCCCACGGTGTCGGCTACACCTTC. It codes for CASSDGTPHGVGYTF.

This chain joins TRBV2 and TRBJ1-2; possible D gene TRBD1, 6 bases. The ends were cut back, 8 bases at V and 3 bases at J, with 19 bases in the middle. CDR3 size: 15 residues. Germline V lookup: CDR1 SNHLY, CDR2 FYNNEI. CDR3 amino acids: CASGDTSSPHYGYTF. CDR3 bases: TGTGCCAGCGGGGACACTTCAAGCCCACACTATGGCTACACCTTC. The entire variable domain, with the rest obtained from reference TRBV2 and TRBJ1-2, is as follows: EPEVTQTPSHQVTQMGQEVILRCVPISNHLYFYWYRQILGQKVEFLVSFYNNEISEKSEIFDDQFSVERPDGSNFTLKIRSTKLEDSAMYFCASGDTSSPHYGYTFGSGTRLTVV.

This clone has more than one count but fewer than ten. The chain joins TRBV28 to TRBJ1-2, with 9 bases matching TRBD1. The length of the CDR3 is 16 residues. Germline lookup yields CDR1 MDHEN and CDR2 SYDVKM. J lost 4 bases, V lost 4 bases, and 10 bases had no gene match. This CDR3 is CASSSTGDRVSYGYTF. CDR3 bases: TGTGCCAGCAGTTCAACTGGGGACAGGGTGTCCTATGGCTACACCTTC.

The chain combines TRBV2 with TRBJ1-2; D uncertain. This CDR3 is 13 amino acids long. Germline CDR1 SNHLY, CDR2 FYNNEI. The ends were cut back, 1 base at V and 8 bases at J, with 11 bases in the middle. The CDR3 here is CASSEGAAEGYTF. CDR3 coding DNA: TGTGCCAGCAGTGAAGGGGCTGCTGAGGGCTACACCTTC.

This clone was counted at least ten times. J is TRBJ2-1 and V is TRBV12-3 or TRBV12-4; no definite D call. CDR3 length equals 13 residues. The ends were cut back, 3 bases at V and 4 bases at J, with 7 bases in the middle. CDR3 sequence reads: CASSFVQYNEQFF. In DNA form, the CDR3 reads TGTGCCAGCAGTTTCGTACAGTACAATGAGCAGTTCTTC.

V is TRBV30 and J is TRBJ1-2; D ambiguous. This CDR3 has 13 residues. CDR1 and CDR2 from the germline V gene are GTSNPN and SVGIG (reference sequence). Trimming removed 0 bases at V and 3 bases at J, with 8 bases between. In DNA form, the CDR3 reads TGTGCCTGGAGTGTAGAGGCTGACTATGGCTACACCTTC. Its translation is CAWSVEADYGYTF. Full variable domain (missing parts from reference TRBV30 and TRBJ1-2): SQTIHQWPATLVQPVGSPLSLECTVEGTSNPNLYWYRQAAGRGLQLLFYSVGIGQISSEVPQNLSASRPQDRQFILSSKKLLLSDSGFYLCAWSVEADYGYTFGSGTRLTVV.

As DNA, the CDR3 is TGTGCCAGCGGTAGCGGGAGTAGCCCAGATACGCAGTATTTT. It is translated as CASGSGSSPDTQYF. The gene calls are TRBV2 and TRBJ2-3, with 9 bases that match TRBD2. The V and J ends lost 8 bases and 4 bases, in that order; junction bases with no gene match: 7. Germline CDR1 and CDR2: SNHLY and FYNNEI. CDR3 size: 14 residues.

This clone came up once. The V call is TRBV19, the J call TRBJ1-5, with a tentative D call TRBD1 (6 bases). The V end lost 5 bases, the J end lost 6 bases, and 17 bases lay between the germline ends. This CDR3 is built from 15 residues. The germline V gene encodes CDR1 LNHDA and CDR2 SQIVND (reference sequence). CDR3 residues: CASSSHGGQGQPQHF. The CDR3 region has the DNA TGTGCCAGTAGTTCCCACGGGGGGCAGGGTCAGCCCCAGCATTTT.

The rearrangement uses TRBV6-5 and TRBJ1-3; D uncertain. This CDR3 region has 14 residues. Trimming pared 6 bases from V and 2 bases from J, leaving 11 bases between. Per the germline V gene, CDR1 is MNHEY and CDR2 is SVGAGI. DNA for the CDR3: TGTGCCAGCAGGGTGGGCCCCACTGGAAACACCATATATTTT. Translated: CASRVGPTGNTIYF.